This T cell receptor beta chain was captured in a study of T-cell reconstitution after alpha-beta-depleted transplantation in children. The V end lost 2 bases, the J end lost 0 bases, and 11 bases lay between the germline ends. This CDR3 has 15 amino acids. Germline CDR1 and CDR2: LNHNV and YYDKDF (reference sequence). On this clonotype itself: Its antigen is not known.

Study conclusions and caveats: Reportedly, only several hundred clones from non-depleted graft cells drove alpha-beta T-cell counts at about two months. Diversity and T-cell counts at one year after transplant derived mostly from new T cells.

It was with unique molecular identifiers that the TCRbeta library was prepared. MiXCR was run by TCRdb on the PCR reads, yielding one entry per CDR3 protein. The sample includes 900,000 or so distinct CDR3 sequences, 16% of them seen just once. The sample was PBMCs, mostly from graft donor cells, taken 360 days after TCRalphabeta/CD19-depleted stem cell transplant. This sequence originates from a male patient under 18 who had a stem cell transplant for acute lymphoblastic leukemia, so the T cells may come from the graft donor. The chain couples TRBV15 to TRBJ2-7, with a possible D match to TRBD1 (5 bases). This CDR3 is CATSRNTGPSYEQYF. DNA for the CDR3: TGTGCCACCAGCAGAAATACAGGACCCTCCTACGAGCAGTACTTC.